Listed here are 11 T cell receptor beta chains from one sample, sequenced in a study of cytomegalovirus exposure and HLA in healthy donors. PCR amplification relied on 60 Vbeta primers (plus 13 Jbeta primers). The method was immunoSEQ multiplex PCR; TCRdb's version includes in-frame clones alone and lacks a portion of them. Found here are under 200,000 clones, approximately 12% of them singletons; the top ten hold about 7.8%. Material: PBMCs. Source of these receptors: a man in his fifties in good health and CMV-seropositive.

J is TRBJ1-2 and V is TRBV19; D possibly corresponds to TRBD1 (6 bases). Between the trimmed V and J ends, which lost 7 bases and 3 bases, there was a span of 15 bases. CDR1 and CDR2 from the germline V gene are LNHDA and SQIVND (reference sequence). The CDR3 sequence is 14 residues long. CDR3: CASTLRGADYGYTF. The CDR3 DNA reads as TGTGCCAGTACCCTCCGGGGGGCCGACTATGGCTACACCTTC.

This chain connects TRBV6-1 to TRBJ2-7; 8 nucleotides align to TRBD1. The germline CDR1 and CDR2 sequences are MNHNS and SASEGT. V trimming: 7 bases; J trimming: 3 bases; junction bases outside the gene matches: 5. This CDR3 region has 13 residues. CDR3: CASTMGQVYEQYV. CDR3 bases: TGTGCCAGCACCATGGGACAGGTCTACGAGCAGTACGTC.

The chain couples TRBV4-1 to TRBJ1-5; the D is unclear. The CDR3 covers 16 residues. V was pared by 4 bases and J by 2 bases, with 15 bases between. Germline V gene sequence: CDR1 MGHRA, CDR2 YSYEKL. In nucleotides, the CDR3 is TGCGCCAGCAGCCTCGTGGACGGGAAAGGCAATCAGCCCCAGCATTTT. It translates to CASSLVDGKGNQPQHF.

This rearrangement joins TRBV7-2 to TRBJ2-1, with D maybe TRBD2 (5 bases). The CDR3 consists of 14 residues. CDR1 is SGHTA, CDR2 FQGNSA, per germline. Deletions cut 5 bases from V and 7 bases from J, with 15 bases between. The CDR3 loop is CASSKRALANEQFF. CDR3 DNA sequence: TGTGCCAGCAGCAAAAGGGCCCTAGCAAATGAGCAGTTCTTC. Full variable domain (missing parts from reference TRBV7-2 and TRBJ2-1): GAGVSQSPSNKVTEKGKDVELRCDPISGHTALYWYRQSLGQGLEFLIYFQGNSAPDKSGLPSDRFSAERTGGSVSTLTIQRTQQEDSAVYLCASSKRALANEQFFGPGTRLTVL.

This clone was counted a few times. The chain is built from TRBV2 and TRBJ1-3; 9 bases align to TRBD1. In germline, CDR1 is SNHLY, CDR2 FYNNEI. The CDR3 length is 13 residues. Trimming removed 7 bases from V and 4 bases from J; junction bases left unmatched: 2. CDR3 nucleotide sequence: TGTGCCAGCAACAGGGGGCCAGGAAACACCATATATTTT. Protein product: CASNRGPGNTIYF.

This clone turned up a few times. The CDR3 loop reads CATSSHSNSEAFF. Written as DNA, the CDR3 is TGTGCCACCAGCAGCCACTCTAACTCGGAAGCTTTCTTT. V usage is TRBV15 and J usage is TRBJ1-1; D is unclear. Germline values: CDR1 LNHNV, CDR2 YYDKDF (reference sequence). The CDR3 is made up of 13 amino acids. Trimming pared 3 bases from V and 8 bases from J, leaving 13 bases between.

This chain links TRBV5-6 with TRBJ1-2; 7 nucleotides agree with TRBD1. The CDR3 runs 15 residues. Trimming removed 2 bases from V and 8 bases from J; junction bases left unmatched: 12. The germline V gene encodes CDR1 SGHDT and CDR2 YYEEEE. CDR3 protein: CASSLGQVFRGGYTF. The CDR3 nucleotides are TGTGCCAGCAGCTTAGGACAGGTTTTTAGGGGCGGCTACACCTTC.

This clone was detected a few times. Other nucleotide sequences from this sample produce the same CDR3. CDR3 sequence (DNA): TGTGCCAGCAGCCAAGACCAGGGGCCTAACTATGGCTACACCTTC. It specifies CASSQDQGPNYGYTF. The rearrangement links TRBV4-2 to TRBJ1-2; a possible D gene is TRBD1 (6 bases). Trimming cost V 0 bases and J 0 bases, with 8 bases left between them. This CDR3 has 15 amino acids. Germline V lookup: CDR1 LGHNA, CDR2 YNFKEQ.

This clone appeared a few times. This sequence joins TRBV2 and TRBJ2-1, with 9 bases that match TRBD1. The CDR3 length is 15 residues. Germline loops: CDR1 SNHLY, CDR2 FYNNEI. Germline trimming cut 3 bases from V and 7 bases from J; bases unmatched to any gene: 7. In nucleotides, the CDR3 is TGTGCCAGCAGTGATTGGGACAGGGTGAGAAATGAGCAGTTCTTC. Encoded protein: CASSDWDRVRNEQFF. Full variable domain (missing parts from reference TRBV2 and TRBJ2-1): EPEVTQTPSHQVTQMGQEVILRCVPISNHLYFYWYRQILGQKVEFLVSFYNNEISEKSEIFDDQFSVERPDGSNFTLKIRSTKLEDSAMYFCASSDWDRVRNEQFFGPGTRLTVL.

The chain recombines TRBV29-1 with TRBJ2-7; 9 positions match TRBD1. The germline V gene encodes CDR1 SQVTM and CDR2 ANQGSEA. This CDR3 has 12 amino acids. The CDR3 region is CRVGTGPGEQYV. The CDR3 DNA reads TGCAGAGTCGGGACAGGGCCGGGCGAGCAGTACGTC.

This chain uses TRBV5-4 with TRBJ2-7; a weak D match, TRBD2 (5 bases). The CDR3 is 15 amino acids. V lost 2 bases, J lost 2 bases, and 14 bases lay in between. Germline loops: CDR1 SGHNT, CDR2 YYREEE (reference sequence). The CDR3 loop is CASSLGAASPYEQYV. The CDR3 DNA follows: TGTGCCAGCAGCTTAGGAGCGGCCTCTCCCTACGAGCAGTACGTC.